This TCR beta chain derives from a study of T cell repertoires in cytomegalovirus infection. About the research overall: From public TCR beta signatures came an indication of both CMV infection and matching HLA type. Study-wide findings and caveats: HLA-C-restricted, CMV-specific TCR beta clonotypes were dominant ex vivo. Pooled public TCR beta family frequency picked out CMV carriers with the relevant HLA.

CDR3 length: 13 residues. Germline values: CDR1 SGHVS, CDR2 FNYEAQ. V lost 5 bases to trimming and J lost 3 bases, with 11 bases between them. In the case of this clonotype: Antigen specificity is unknown.

TCRdb redid the calling of the reads with MiXCR, one entry per CDR3 protein. The sample has around 530,000 distinct CDR3 sequences, approximately 26% seen once. The source is a human donor in good health (CMV status not recorded). Some clones in this sample may be carry-over from other donors' samples. The V call is TRBV7-6, the J call TRBJ2-7; D not resolved. The sample was PBMCs. CDR3 in amino acids: CASSGTKLYEQYF. The CDR3 region has the DNA TGTGCCAGCAGCGGTACTAAACTCTACGAGCAGTACTTC.